These 16 T cell receptor beta chains share one sample of origin, sequenced in a study of T cells after yellow fever vaccination. TCRdb processed the 5' RACE reads anew with MiXCR; each CDR3 protein has one entry. The sample shows 300,000 to 350,000 distinct CDR3 sequences, approximately 4% of them seen only once. The specimen comprised PBMCs, sampled 5 days after the yellow fever booster vaccination. These receptors were taken from a man between 18 and 29 years old who received the YFV17D yellow fever vaccine.

This clonotype has a handful of counts. This rearrangement joins TRBV7-9 to TRBJ2-7; D ambiguous. Trimming took 4 bases from V and 4 from J, leaving 11 bases between them. This CDR3 has 13 residues. Germline CDR1 reads SEHNR; CDR2 reads FQNEAQ (reference sequence). This chain's CDR3 is CASSSSALYEQYV. CDR3 coding DNA: TGTGCCAGCAGCTCTTCAGCGCTTTACGAGCAGTACGTC.

This rearrangement joins TRBV7-8 to TRBJ2-7; D is possibly TRBD1 (5 bases). This CDR3 contains 14 residues. With 1 base removed from V and 2 bases from J, the gap between germline ends came to 9 bases. The germline V gene encodes CDR1 SGHVS and CDR2 FQNEAQ. The CDR3 region has the DNA TGTGCCAGCAGCTTAGAGGTGGGGCCCTACGAGCAGTACTTC. Translated: CASSLEVGPYEQYF.

This clonotype was observed a handful of times. This rearrangement joins TRBV14 to TRBJ1-2; D gene uncertain. CDR1 is SGHDN and CDR2 is FVKESK in the germline V gene. The CDR3 has 13 residues. With 8 bases removed from V and 0 bases from J, the gap between germline ends came to 10 bases. The CDR3 DNA reads TGTGCCAGCGGACGGCGACCTAACTATGGCTACACCTTC. This sequence encodes CASGRRPNYGYTF.

This clonotype was recorded a few times. The V gene is TRBV4-1, the J gene TRBJ2-7, with a weak D call TRBD2 (6 bases). The CDR3 has 15 residues. CDR1 is MGHRA, CDR2 YSYEKL, per germline. V was pared by 4 bases and J by 3 bases, with 16 bases between. CDR3 DNA sequence: TGCGCCAGCAGCCCAAGGGAGGCACCTCTCTACGAGCAGTACGTC. Protein: CASSPREAPLYEQYV.

The chain is built from TRBV29-1 and TRBJ1-4; the match to TRBD1 covers 7 bases. After removal of 6 bases from V and 2 bases from J, the junction contained 6 bases not matched to a gene. The CDR3 contains 14 residues. CDR1 SQVTM and CDR2 ANQGSEA come from the germline V gene. The CDR3 nucleotides are TGCAGCGTGCGCGGACAGGTTACTAATGAAAAACTGTTTTTT. This sequence encodes CSVRGQVTNEKLFF.

This clonotype was counted at least ten times. V is TRBV20-1 and J is TRBJ2-1, with TRBD2 identical over 13 bases. This CDR3 contains 15 residues. V shed 6 bases, J shed 5 bases, and the junction held 7 bases outside the gene matches. Germline V gene data show CDR1 as DFQATT and CDR2 as SNEGSKA (reference sequence). The CDR3 DNA reads as TGCAGTGCGGCATCCGGGACTAGCGGGAACAATGAGCAGTTCTTC. It yields the protein CSAASGTSGNNEQFF.

The gene calls are TRBV5-4 and TRBJ1-6, with D perhaps matching TRBD1 (5 bases). Trimming cost V 0 bases and J 9 bases, with 10 bases left between them. Per germline, CDR1 SGHNT and CDR2 YYREEE (reference sequence). CDR3 length: 14 residues. CDR3 in amino acids: CASSLAGLGSPLHF. The CDR3 bases are TGTGCCAGCAGCTTGGCGGGGCTCGGTTCACCCCTCCACTTT.

Turning to this clonotype: Being one base from a much bigger clone, this may be a read error. The gene calls are TRBV6-5 and TRBJ2-7, with 8 positions matching TRBD2. The germline V gene encodes CDR1 MNHEY and CDR2 SVGAGI. The V and J ends lost 6 bases and 3 bases, in that order; junction bases with no gene match: 4. This CDR3 spans 13 amino acids. The CDR3 DNA follows: TGTGCCAGCAGAGTAGCGGGACGCTACGAGCAGTACTTC. It codes for CASRVAGRYEQYF.

This clonotype was seen a few times. The rearrangement links TRBV6-6 to TRBJ2-1, with unresolved D. CDR1 is MNHNY, CDR2 SVGAGI, per germline (reference sequence). Trimming took off 3 bases at V and 8 bases at J, with 8 bases between the two ends. CDR3 length: 12 residues. The CDR3 reads CASSYGFDEQFF. The CDR3 region has the DNA TGTGCCAGCAGTTATGGGTTCGATGAGCAGTTCTTC.

This clonotype was seen repeatedly, ten times or more. The rearrangement uses TRBV7-2 and TRBJ1-1, with D possibly being TRBD1 (6 bases). The CDR3 sequence is 14 residues long. Trimming stripped 3 bases from V and 9 bases from J, with 17 bases between. The germline CDR1 and CDR2 sequences are SGHTA and FQGNSA. CDR3 sequence reads: CASSFSSSRDKAFF. CDR3 coding DNA: TGTGCCAGCAGCTTTTCTAGTTCCCGGGACAAAGCTTTCTTT.

This clonotype was seen ten or more times. This sequence joins TRBV5-1 and TRBJ2-5, with 7 positions matching TRBD1. Germline trimming cut 3 bases from V and 3 bases from J; bases unmatched to any gene: 5. CDR1 is SGHRS and CDR2 is YFSETQ in the germline V gene. This CDR3 region has 14 residues. The CDR3 protein is CASSSTGIKETQYF. The CDR3 bases are TGCGCCAGCAGCTCGACAGGGATTAAAGAGACCCAGTACTTC.

This clonotype was seen many times. The J gene is TRBJ2-5, the V gene TRBV12-3 or TRBV12-4; 7 positions agree with TRBD1. The CDR3 has 14 residues. Trimming took 5 bases from V and 4 from J; bases not matched to a gene: 7. CDR3 amino acids: CASSPPGGGETQYF. The CDR3 DNA sequence: TGTGCCAGCAGTCCCCCAGGGGGTGGAGAGACCCAGTACTTC.

This clonotype was seen a few times. The chain is built from TRBV7-9 and TRBJ1-2, with 9 bases identical to TRBD1. From germline, CDR1 is SEHNR and CDR2 FQNEAQ (reference sequence). The CDR3 runs 14 residues. V lost 6 bases and J lost 7; bases outside the gene matches: 9. The CDR3 nucleotides read TGTGCCAGCAGTAGGGGACAGGGAATAGGTGGCTACACCTTC. As protein: CASSRGQGIGGYTF. The entire variable domain, with the rest obtained from reference TRBV7-9 and TRBJ1-2, is as follows: DTGVSQNPRHKITKRGQNVTFRCDPISEHNRLYWYRQTLGQGPEFLTYFQNEAQLEKSRLLSDRFSAERPKGSFSTLEIQRTEQGDSAMYLCASSRGQGIGGYTFGSGTRLTVV.

This clonotype has only a few counts. J is TRBJ2-3 and V is TRBV7-8; D perhaps matches TRBD2 (6 bases). The CDR3 length is 17 residues. Germline CDR1 and CDR2: SGHVS and FQNEAQ. V dropped 0 bases and J dropped 1 base, with 14 bases sitting between them. CDR3 in DNA: TGTGCCAGCAGCTTAGCCGGAGGGAGCAGACGCACAGATACGCAGTATTTT. This translates into CASSLAGGSRRTDTQYF.

This clonotype was seen repeatedly, ten times or more. The rearrangement joins TRBV4-2 to TRBJ2-7, with D hard to call. Germline values: CDR1 LGHNA, CDR2 YNFKEQ. Trimming took off 0 bases at V and 2 bases at J, with 8 bases between the two ends. The CDR3 is made up of 14 amino acids. The CDR3 DNA is TGTGCCAGCAGCCAAGACTATGTCCCCTACGAGCAGTACTTC. Translating it yields CASSQDYVPYEQYF.

At least ten counts were recorded for this clonotype. The V call is TRBV6-5, the J call TRBJ1-6; the match to TRBD1 covers 7 bases. The CDR3 is 17 amino acids. Germline V CDR1 and CDR2: MNHEY, SVGAGI. V lost 0 bases, J lost 8 bases, and 10 bases stayed unmatched. The CDR3 reads CASSYSKGGRGDSPLHF. The CDR3 coding sequence is TGTGCCAGCAGTTACTCGAAGGGGGGCAGGGGGGATTCACCCCTCCACTTT.